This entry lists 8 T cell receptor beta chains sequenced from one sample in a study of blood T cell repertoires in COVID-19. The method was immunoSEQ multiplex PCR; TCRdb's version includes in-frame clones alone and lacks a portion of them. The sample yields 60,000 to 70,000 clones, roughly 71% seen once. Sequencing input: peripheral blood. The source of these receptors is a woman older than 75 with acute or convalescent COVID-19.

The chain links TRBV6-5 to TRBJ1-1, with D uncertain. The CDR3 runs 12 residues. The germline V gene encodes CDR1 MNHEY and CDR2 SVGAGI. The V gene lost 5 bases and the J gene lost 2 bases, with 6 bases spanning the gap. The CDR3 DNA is TGTGCCAGCAGTAGAGGAAACACTGAAGCTTTCTTT. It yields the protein CASSRGNTEAFF.

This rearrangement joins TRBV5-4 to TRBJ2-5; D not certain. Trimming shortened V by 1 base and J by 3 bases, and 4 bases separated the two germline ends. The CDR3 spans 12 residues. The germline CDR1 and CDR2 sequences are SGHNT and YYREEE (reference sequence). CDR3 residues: CASSLQKETQYF. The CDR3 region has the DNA TGTGCCAGCAGCTTGCAAAAAGAGACCCAGTACTTC. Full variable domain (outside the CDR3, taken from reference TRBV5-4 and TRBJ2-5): ETGVTQSPTHLIKTRGQQVTLRCSSQSGHNTVSWYQQALGQGPQFIFQYYREEENGRGNFPPRFSGLQFPNYSSELNVNALELDDSALYLCASSLQKETQYFGPGTRLLVL.

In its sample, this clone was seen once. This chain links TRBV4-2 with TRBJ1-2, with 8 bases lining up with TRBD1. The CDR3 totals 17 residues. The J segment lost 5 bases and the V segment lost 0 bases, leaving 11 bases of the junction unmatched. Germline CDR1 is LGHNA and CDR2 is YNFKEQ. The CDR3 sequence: CASSQDIGQGDLYGYTF. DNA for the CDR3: TGTGCCAGCAGCCAAGATATAGGACAGGGTGATCTTTATGGCTACACCTTC.

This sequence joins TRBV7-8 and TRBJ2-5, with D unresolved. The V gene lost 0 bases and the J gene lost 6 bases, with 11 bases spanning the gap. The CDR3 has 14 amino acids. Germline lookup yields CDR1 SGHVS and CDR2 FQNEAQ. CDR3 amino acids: CASSLAPGLQTQYF. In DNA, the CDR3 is TGTGCCAGCAGCTTAGCGCCCGGTCTCCAGACCCAGTACTTC.

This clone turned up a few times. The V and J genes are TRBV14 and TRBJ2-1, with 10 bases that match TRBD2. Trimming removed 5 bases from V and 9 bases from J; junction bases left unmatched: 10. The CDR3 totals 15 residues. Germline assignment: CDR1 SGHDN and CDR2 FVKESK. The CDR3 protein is CASSALAGITPEQFF. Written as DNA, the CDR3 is TGTGCCAGCAGCGCACTAGCGGGAATCACCCCTGAGCAGTTCTTC.

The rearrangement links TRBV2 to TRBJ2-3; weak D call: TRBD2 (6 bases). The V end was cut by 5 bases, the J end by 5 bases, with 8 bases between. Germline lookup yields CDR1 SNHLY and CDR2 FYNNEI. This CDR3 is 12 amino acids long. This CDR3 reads CASSWDLDTQYF. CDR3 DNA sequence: TGTGCCAGCAGTTGGGACTTAGATACGCAGTATTTT.

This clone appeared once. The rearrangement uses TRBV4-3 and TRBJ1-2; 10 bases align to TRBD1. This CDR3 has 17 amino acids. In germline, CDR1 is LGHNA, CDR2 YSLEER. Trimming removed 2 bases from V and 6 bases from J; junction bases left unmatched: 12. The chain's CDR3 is CASSQKTGGFLFDGYTF. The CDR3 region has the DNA TGCGCCAGCAGCCAAAAGACAGGGGGCTTCCTTTTTGATGGCTACACCTTC.

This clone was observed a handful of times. DNA of the CDR3: TGTGCCAGCAGTGCCTCGGGGTCCCAGCCCCAGCATTTT. Amino acids: CASSASGSQPQHF. This chain links TRBV12-3 or TRBV12-4 with TRBJ1-5; D gene unclear. The CDR3 spans 13 residues. Between the trimmed V and J ends, which lost 5 bases and 7 bases, there was a span of 12 bases.